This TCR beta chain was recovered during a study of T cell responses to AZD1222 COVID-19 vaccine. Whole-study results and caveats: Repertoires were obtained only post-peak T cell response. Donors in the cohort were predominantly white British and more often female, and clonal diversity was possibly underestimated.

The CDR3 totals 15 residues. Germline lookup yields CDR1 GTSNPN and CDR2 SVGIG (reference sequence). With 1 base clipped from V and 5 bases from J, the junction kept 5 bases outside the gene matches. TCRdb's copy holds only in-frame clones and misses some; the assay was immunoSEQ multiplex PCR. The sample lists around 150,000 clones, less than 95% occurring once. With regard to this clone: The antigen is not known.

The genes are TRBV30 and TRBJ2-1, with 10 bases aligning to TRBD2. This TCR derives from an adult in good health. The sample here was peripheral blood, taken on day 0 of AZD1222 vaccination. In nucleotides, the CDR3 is TGTGCCTGGAGTGGGCTAGCGGGAGTCAACAATGAGCAGTTCTTC. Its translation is CAWSGLAGVNNEQFF. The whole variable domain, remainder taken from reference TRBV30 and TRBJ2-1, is SQTIHQWPATLVQPVGSPLSLECTVEGTSNPNLYWYRQAAGRGLQLLFYSVGIGQISSEVPQNLSASRPQDRQFILSSKKLLLSDSGFYLCAWSGLAGVNNEQFFGPGTRLTVL.